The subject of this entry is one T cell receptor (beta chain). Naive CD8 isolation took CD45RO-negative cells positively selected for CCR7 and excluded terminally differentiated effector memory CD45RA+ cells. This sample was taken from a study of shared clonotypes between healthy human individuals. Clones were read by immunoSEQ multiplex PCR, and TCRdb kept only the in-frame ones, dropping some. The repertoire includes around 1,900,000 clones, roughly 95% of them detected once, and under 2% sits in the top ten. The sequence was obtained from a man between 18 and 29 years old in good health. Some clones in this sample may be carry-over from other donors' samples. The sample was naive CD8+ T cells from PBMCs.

The CDR3 region is CATASGPGNEQFF. The DNA of the CDR3 is TGTGCCACCGCCAGCGGGCCGGGGAATGAGCAGTTCTTC. The gene calls are TRBV19 and TRBJ2-1; D possibly corresponds to TRBD2 (6 bases). The CDR3 consists of 13 residues. CDR1 and CDR2 (germline): LNHDA, SQIVND (reference sequence). Trimming shortened V by 10 bases and J by 7 bases, and 17 bases separated the two germline ends.